This TCR beta chain comes out of a study of blood T cell repertoires in COVID-19. Sequencing was performed with immunoSEQ multiplex PCR; in TCRdb, only in-frame clones are kept and a portion is missing. This sample has fewer than 200,000 clones; around 82% occur once, and the top ten carry around 7%. The V gene's germline CDR1 is MGHDK and CDR2 SYGVNS. The trim removed 2 bases at V and 9 bases at J, leaving 7 bases unmatched. The CDR3 consists of 14 residues. Sequenced: peripheral blood. The chain combines TRBV25-1 with TRBJ2-3; TRBD2 agrees at 8 bases. The origin of this receptor is a woman in her thirties or forties with COVID-19, enrolled during active disease. CDR3 in DNA: TGTGCCAGCAGTGAAGTCGGGGGGGCCTTCACGCAGTATTTT. Its protein product is CASSEVGGAFTQYF.